This record covers a single T cell receptor (beta chain). A modified ARM-PCR protocol with three rounds of nested PCR amplified TCRbeta. TCRdb re-called the multiplex PCR reads through MiXCR, storing one row per CDR3 protein. The table has under 150,000 distinct CDR3 sequences, approximately 64% seen once. The record originates from a study of tumor and adjacent non-tumor tissue in lung cancer. No cell sorting was done before RNA was extracted from the tissue. The V gene end was trimmed by 3 bases and the J gene end by 4 bases; junction bases not matched to a gene: 5. This CDR3 region has 14 residues. Germline CDR1 and CDR2: MDHEN and SYDVKM.

The sequencing sample was made of lung tumor tissue. The sequence came from a man in his fifties or sixties with small cell lung cancer. This chain joins TRBV28 and TRBJ2-5; 7 nucleotides line up with TRBD2. CDR3 in amino acids: CASSLGGVVETQYF. The CDR3 nucleotides read TGTGCCAGCAGTTTGGGGGGGGTGGTAGAGACCCAGTACTTC.